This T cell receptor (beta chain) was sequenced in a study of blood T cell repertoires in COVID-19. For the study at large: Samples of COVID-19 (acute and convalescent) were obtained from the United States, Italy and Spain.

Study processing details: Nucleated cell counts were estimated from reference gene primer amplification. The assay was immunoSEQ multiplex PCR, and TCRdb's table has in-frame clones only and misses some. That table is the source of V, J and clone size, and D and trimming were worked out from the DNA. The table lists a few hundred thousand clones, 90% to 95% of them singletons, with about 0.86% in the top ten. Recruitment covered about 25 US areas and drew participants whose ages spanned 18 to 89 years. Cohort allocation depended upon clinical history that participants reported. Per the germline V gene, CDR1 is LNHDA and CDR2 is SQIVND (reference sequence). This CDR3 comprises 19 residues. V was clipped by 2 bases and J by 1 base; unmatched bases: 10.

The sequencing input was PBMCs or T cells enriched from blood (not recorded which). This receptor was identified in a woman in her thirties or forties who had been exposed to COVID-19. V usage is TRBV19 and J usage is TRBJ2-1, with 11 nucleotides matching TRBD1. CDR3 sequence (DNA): TGTGCCAGTAGTATAAAGGACAGGGGGCTCCTTGGATCCTACAATGAGCAGTTCTTC. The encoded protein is CASSIKDRGLLGSYNEQFF.